These T cell receptor beta chains were read from a single sample in a study of OX40 agonist ivuxolimab in advanced cancers. Using immunoSEQ multiplex PCR, the repertoire was profiled, and TCRdb retains in-frame clones only, with some absent. The table has 45,000 or so clones, 80% seen once. The sequences come from CD4+ or CD8+ T cells sorted from blood, collected in a trial of the OX40 agonist ivuxolimab. The source is an adult with an advanced solid tumor such as melanoma, head and neck, liver or kidney cancer. Each CDR3 is given with its conserved first and last residue. D genes are given only for firm matches. Clone size, where shown, is once, few, many, or a class for clones that have expanded.

size	D	V	J	CDR3	DNA
NA	NA	TRBV6-5	TRBJ1-2	CATASGEGGYGYTF	TGTGCCACCGCGTCCGGGGAAGGGGGCTATGGCTACACCTTC
NA	TRBD1	TRBV5-1	TRBJ2-7	CASSLAPRTGGVYEQYF	TGCGCCAGCAGCTTGGCCCCCCGGACAGGGGGAGTCTACGAGCAGTACTTC
NA	NA	TRBV6-1	TRBJ2-3	CASSKVMGGTDTQYF	TGTGCCAGCAGTAAAGTAATGGGGGGCACAGATACGCAGTATTTT
NA	NA	TRBV6-5	TRBJ2-1	CASLASSYNEQFF	TGTGCCAGCTTGGCGAGCTCCTACAATGAGCAGTTCTTC
NA	NA	TRBV30	TRBJ2-2	CAWNWAGVVAGELFF	TGTGCCTGGAACTGGGCCGGGGTAGTGGCCGGGGAGCTGTTTTTT
NA	TRBD2	TRBV19	TRBJ2-1	CASSVKAGGNEQFF	TGTGCCAGTAGTGTAAAAGCGGGAGGCAATGAGCAGTTCTTC
NA	NA	TRBV4-2	TRBJ2-3	CASSQGTRSSTDTQYF	TGTGCCAGCAGCCAGGGAACAAGATCTAGCACAGATACGCAGTATTTT
NA	TRBD1	TRBV6-5	TRBJ2-1	CASTGQSPFTEQFF	TGTGCCAGCACGGGACAGTCACCTTTCACTGAGCAGTTCTTC
NA	NA	TRBV6-5	TRBJ1-2	CASSHKPYGYTF	TGTGCCAGCAGTCACAAACCGTATGGCTACACCTTC
NA	NA	TRBV6-5	TRBJ2-1	CASRLGLYNEQFF	TGTGCCAGCAGGTTGGGACTCTACAATGAGCAGTTCTTC
few	NA	TRBV5-1	TRBJ2-4	CASSERRDIQYF	TGCGCCAGCAGTGAGCGTCGGGACATTCAGTACTTC
NA	NA	TRBV6-5	TRBJ2-6	CASSQDWGANVLTF	TGTGCCAGCAGCCAAGACTGGGGGGCCAACGTCCTGACTTTC
NA	NA	TRBV4-3	TRBJ1-1	CASSPRGGNTEAFF	TGCGCCAGCAGCCCCCGGGGGGGGAACACTGAAGCTTTCTTT
NA	NA	TRBV6-6	TRBJ2-7	CASSQPGPGPYEQYF	TGTGCCAGCAGTCAGCCGGGACCGGGGCCCTACGAGCAGTACTTC
NA	TRBD1	TRBV18	TRBJ2-6	CASSRDRVTYGANVLTF	TGTGCCAGCTCGAGGGACAGGGTCACTTATGGGGCCAACGTCCTGACTTTC
NA	NA	TRBV30	TRBJ2-7	CAGDRPSSYEQYF	TGTGCCGGCGACAGGCCAAGCTCCTACGAGCAGTACTTC
NA	NA	TRBV30	TRBJ2-6	CAWSVNAGVAAGANVLTF	TGTGCCTGGAGTGTAAATGCAGGGGTTGCGGCTGGGGCCAACGTCCTGACTTTC
NA	TRBD1	TRBV5-6	TRBJ1-1	CASSLTGRNTEAFF	TGTGCCAGCAGCCTGACAGGGAGAAACACTGAAGCTTTCTTT
NA	TRBD2	TRBV6-4	TRBJ2-1	CASSATGGLSYNEQFF	TGTGCCAGCAGCGCGACGGGGGGACTGTCCTACAATGAGCAGTTCTTC
few	NA	TRBV27	TRBJ2-1	CASRPSSYNEQFF	TGTGCCAGCAGGCCCAGCTCCTACAATGAGCAGTTCTTC
NA	TRBD2	TRBV5-1	TRBJ2-3	CASSDPGTSGTDTQYF	TGCGCCAGCAGCGATCCTGGGACTAGCGGTACAGATACGCAGTATTTT
NA	NA	TRBV7-2	TRBJ2-3	CASSRDADTQYF	TGTGCCAGCAGTCGGGACGCAGATACGCAGTATTTT
NA	TRBD1	TRBV6-6	TRBJ2-7	CASTPPGQSYEQYF	TGTGCCAGCACCCCACCGGGACAGAGTTACGAGCAGTACTTC
NA	TRBD2	TRBV5-4	TRBJ2-3	CASSLGLAGGADTQYF	TGTGCCAGCAGTCTGGGACTAGCGGGAGGTGCAGATACGCAGTATTTT
NA	NA	TRBV7-9	TRBJ2-5	CASSLAQSAETQYF	TGTGCCAGCAGCTTAGCCCAGAGTGCGGAGACCCAGTACTTC
NA	NA	TRBV7-3	TRBJ1-5	CASSLMGQPQHF	TGTGCCAGCAGCTTAATGGGACAGCCCCAGCATTTT
NA	NA	TRBV18	TRBJ1-2	CASSPPQGANYGYTF	TGTGCCAGCTCACCACCGCAGGGAGCTAACTATGGCTACACCTTC
NA	NA	TRBV9	TRBJ2-1	CASSVVGAQQSYNEQFF	TGTGCCAGCAGCGTAGTTGGGGCCCAACAATCCTACAATGAGCAGTTCTTC
NA	NA	TRBV5-5	TRBJ1-1	CASSLSWNTEAFF	TGTGCCAGCAGCTTGAGCTGGAACACTGAAGCTTTCTTT
NA	NA	TRBV6-5	TRBJ1-5	CAGPSRCNQPQHF	TGTGCCGGGCCGAGCAGATGCAATCAGCCCCAGCATTTT
few	NA	TRBV28	TRBJ2-7	CASSRGTYEQYF	TGTGCCAGCAGCAGGGGCACCTACGAGCAGTACTTC
NA	TRBD2	TRBV7-9	TRBJ2-5	CASSPTGGTSQTQYF	TGTGCCAGCAGCCCCACGGGTGGGACTAGTCAGACCCAGTACTTC
NA	NA	TRBV30	TRBJ1-3	CAWRSSGNTIYF	TGTGCCTGGAGGAGCTCTGGAAACACCATATATTTT
NA	NA	TRBV6-5	TRBJ1-1	CASTGQTNTEAFF	TGTGCCAGCACGGGGCAGACGAACACTGAAGCTTTCTTT
NA	NA	TRBV21-1	TRBJ1-3	CASSKGGRDCTCPSGNTIYF	TGTGCCAGCAGCAAAGGCGGCAGGGACTGCACTTGCCCTTCTGGAAACACCATATATTTT
NA	NA	TRBV19	TRBJ2-2	CASSIQDPGGTGELFF	TGTGCCAGTAGTATACAGGACCCCGGTGGCACCGGGGAGCTGTTTTTT
once	NA	TRBV7-2	TRBJ2-5	CASSLQPGVRETQYF	TGTGCCAGCAGCTTACAGCCCGGGGTCAGGGAGACCCAGTACTTC
NA	NA	TRBV4-1	TRBJ1-5	CASSQGGGGQPQHF	TGCGCCAGCAGCCAAGGCGGGGGGGGGCAGCCCCAGCATTTT
NA	NA	TRBV9	TRBJ2-3	CASSARTSADTQYF	TGTGCCAGCAGCGCCAGGACAAGTGCAGATACGCAGTATTTT
NA	TRBD1	TRBV7-2	TRBJ2-1	CASSLALGTGSNEQFF	TGTGCCAGCAGCTTAGCGCTGGGGACAGGGTCGAATGAGCAGTTCTTC
few	NA	TRBV7-8	TRBJ1-2	CASSLLTEPQTYGYTF	TGTGCCAGCAGCTTATTGACAGAACCTCAGACCTATGGCTACACCTTC
NA	NA	TRBV7-2	TRBJ1-5	CASSDRFGQPQHF	TGTGCCAGCAGCGACAGGTTTGGTCAGCCCCAGCATTTT
NA	TRBD1	TRBV6-5	TRBJ1-5	CATRRQGGDQPQHF	TGTGCCACTCGAAGGCAGGGGGGGGATCAGCCCCAGCATTTT
NA	NA	TRBV9	TRBJ1-1	CASSAHRGEAFF	TGTGCCAGCAGCGCTCATCGGGGGGAAGCTTTCTTT
NA	TRBD1	TRBV18	TRBJ2-1	CASSQGTDYNEQFF	TGTGCCAGCTCTCAAGGGACAGACTACAATGAGCAGTTCTTC
NA	TRBD2	TRBV10-3	TRBJ2-5	CAISDVAGGRVETQYF	TGTGCCATCAGTGACGTAGCGGGGGGGCGAGTGGAGACCCAGTACTTC
NA	TRBD2	TRBV29-1	TRBJ2-5	CSVAGTSGDLETQYF	TGCAGCGTTGCGGGGACTAGCGGGGATCTAGAGACCCAGTACTTC
NA	TRBD2	TRBV7-9	TRBJ2-7	CASSSKGLASEQYF	TGTGCCAGCAGCTCCAAAGGACTAGCATCCGAGCAGTACTTC